This TCR beta chain was profiled in a study of T-cell reconstitution after alpha-beta-depleted transplantation in children. This clonotype was detected many times. Trimming took off 1 base at V and 7 bases at J, with 10 bases between the two ends. This CDR3 is 12 amino acids long. Germline V gene lookup returns CDR1 SQVTM and CDR2 ANQGSEA. TCRbeta library preparation incorporated unique molecular identifiers. From the PCR reads, TCRdb called clonotypes with MiXCR, one entry per CDR3 protein. The sample has approximately 640,000 distinct CDR3 sequences, 15% to 20% seen once. The receptor was isolated from a human donor who donated a stem cell graft to a child with acute myeloid leukemia. The material sequenced was PBMCs from the stem cell graft donor, taken from the stem cell graft. The chain recombines TRBV29-1 with TRBJ1-2; D not resolved. CDR3 in amino acids: CSVEVPPGGYTF. In nucleotides, the CDR3 is TGCAGCGTTGAAGTACCCCCGGGTGGCTACACCTTC.